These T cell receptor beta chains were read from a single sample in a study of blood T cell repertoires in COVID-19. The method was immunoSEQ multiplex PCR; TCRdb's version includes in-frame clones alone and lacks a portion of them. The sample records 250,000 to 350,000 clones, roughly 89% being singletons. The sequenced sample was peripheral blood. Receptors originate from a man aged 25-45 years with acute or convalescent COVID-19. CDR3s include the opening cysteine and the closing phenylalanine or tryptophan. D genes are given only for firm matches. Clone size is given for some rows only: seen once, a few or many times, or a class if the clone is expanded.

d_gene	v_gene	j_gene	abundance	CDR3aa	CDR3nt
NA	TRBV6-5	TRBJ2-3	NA	CASSYSDIRTDTQYF	TGTGCCAGCAGTTACTCGGACATACGCACAGATACGCAGTATTTT
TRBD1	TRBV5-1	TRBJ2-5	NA	CASSLRTGGQETQYF	TGCGCCAGCAGCTTGAGGACAGGGGGCCAGGAGACCCAGTACTTC
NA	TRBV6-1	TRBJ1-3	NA	CASSESAGSGVGF	TGTGCCAGCAGTGAATCTGCGGGGTCCGGGGTCGGTTTT
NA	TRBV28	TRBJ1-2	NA	CASNTGWGQGGYTF	TGTGCCAGCAATACGGGGTGGGGGCAGGGAGGCTACACCTTC
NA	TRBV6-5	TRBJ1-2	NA	CASRNQATANYGYTF	TGTGCCAGCAGAAATCAGGCCACGGCTAACTATGGCTACACCTTC
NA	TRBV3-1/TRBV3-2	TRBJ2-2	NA	CASSQAGNGELFF	TGTGCCAGCAGCCAAGCCGGGAACGGGGAGCTGTTTTTT
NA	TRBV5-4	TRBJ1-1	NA	CASTTNRNTEAFF	TGTGCCAGCACCACGAATAGAAACACTGAAGCTTTCTTT
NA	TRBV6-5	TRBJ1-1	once	CASRLPGLRGEAFF	TGTGCCAGCAGACTACCTGGCCTCCGGGGTGAAGCTTTCTTT
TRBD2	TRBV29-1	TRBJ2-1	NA	CSVGTSTEQFF	TGCAGCGTCGGGACTAGCACTGAGCAGTTCTTC
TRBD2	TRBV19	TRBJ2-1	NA	CASSISQAGGPRNEQFF	TGTGCCAGTAGTATATCCCAAGCGGGAGGGCCCAGAAATGAGCAGTTCTTC
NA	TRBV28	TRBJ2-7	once	CASSFGGKFYEQYF	TGTGCCAGCAGTTTTGGCGGGAAGTTCTACGAGCAGTACTTC
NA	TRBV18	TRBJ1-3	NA	CASSQAQGPGNTIYF	TGTGCCAGCTCACAGGCACAGGGTCCTGGAAACACCATATATTTT
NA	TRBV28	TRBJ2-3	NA	CASRGTTGAIRPTDTQYF	TGTGCCAGCCGGGGGACCACAGGGGCGATCAGACCTACAGATACGCAGTATTTT
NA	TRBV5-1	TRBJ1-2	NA	CASSLSPSNFYGYTF	TGCGCCAGCAGCTTGAGCCCGAGCAACTTCTATGGCTACACCTTC
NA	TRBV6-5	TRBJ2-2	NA	CASSYGALNTGELFF	TGTGCCAGCTCCTACGGTGCGCTAAACACCGGGGAGCTGTTTTTT
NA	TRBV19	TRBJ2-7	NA	CASSNGGGWSYEQYF	TGTGCCAGTAGCAATGGTGGAGGTTGGTCCTACGAGCAGTACTTC
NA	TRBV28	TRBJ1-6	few	CASRNQGNAYNSPLHF	TGTGCCAGCAGAAATCAGGGTAACGCCTATAATTCACCCCTCCACTTT
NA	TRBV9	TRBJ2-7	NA	CASSPRGGVYEQYF	TGTGCCAGCAGCCCCCGGGGAGGAGTCTACGAGCAGTACTTC
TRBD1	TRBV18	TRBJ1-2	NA	CASSPRRQGGVGYTF	TGTGCCAGCTCCCCTCGAAGACAGGGTGGGGTCGGCTACACCTTC
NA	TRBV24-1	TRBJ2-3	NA	CATSDSSVRTDTQYF	TGTGCCACCAGTGATTCTAGCGTTCGCACAGATACGCAGTATTTT
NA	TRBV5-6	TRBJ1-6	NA	CASSLNKLPNSPLHF	TGTGCCAGCAGCTTGAACAAGTTACCTAATTCACCCCTCCACTTT
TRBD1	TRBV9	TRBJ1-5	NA	CASSATGVQPQHF	TGTGCCAGCAGCGCGACAGGGGTCCAGCCCCAGCATTTT
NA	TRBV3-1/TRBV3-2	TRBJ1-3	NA	CASSQGGSGNTIYF	TGTGCCAGCAGCCAAGGAGGGTCCGGAAACACCATATATTTT
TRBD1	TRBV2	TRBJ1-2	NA	CASRAQGQGYGYTF	TGTGCCAGCAGGGCCCAGGGACAGGGCTATGGCTACACCTTC
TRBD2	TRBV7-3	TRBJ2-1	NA	CASSFSGGANEQFF	TGTGCCAGCAGCTTTAGCGGGGGGGCCAATGAGCAGTTCTTC
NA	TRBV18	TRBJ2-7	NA	CASSPKPGGYEQYF	TGTGCCAGCTCACCAAAACCAGGAGGCTACGAGCAGTACTTC
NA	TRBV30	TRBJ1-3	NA	CAGSNPWGLAGNTIYF	TGTGCCGGATCAAATCCGTGGGGGCTTGCTGGAAACACCATATATTTT
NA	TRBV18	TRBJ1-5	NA	CASSPTTGNQPQHF	TGTGCCAGCTCACCGACAACGGGCAATCAGCCCCAGCATTTT